This T cell receptor (beta chain) was found in a study of beta chain features in type 1 diabetes. About this clone itself: Its antigen is currently unknown.

Study-level points and caveats: Across all four CD4+ subsets, people with type 1 diabetes showed modestly shorter TCRB CDR3s. Possibly, sequencing cDNA over-represented cells that had high TCR expression levels. The similarity of naive, central memory and Treg TCRB repertoires appeared greater among patients than among healthy donors.

Losses at the gene ends were 0 bases for V and 7 bases for J; bases not matched to a gene: 6. Per germline, CDR1 LGHNA and CDR2 YSLEER. The CDR3 is made up of 17 amino acids. Expressed TCRB transcripts were sequenced after all isolated RNA was converted to cDNA. The assay was immunoSEQ multiplex PCR, and TCRdb's table has in-frame clones only and misses some. The sample includes roughly 400,000 clones, more than 12% seen only once; the top ten take more than 0.015%. V gene TRBV4-3 combines with J gene TRBJ2-5; 15 nucleotides align to TRBD2. The TCR originated in a woman between 18 and 29 years old in good health. The sequencing input was naive CD4+ T cells from blood. The CDR3 is CASSQDGLAGGGGTQYF. The CDR3, as DNA: TGCGCCAGCAGCCAAGATGGACTAGCGGGAGGGGGCGGGACCCAGTACTTC.